This T cell receptor beta chain was profiled in a study of T cells in Graves' hyperthyroidism and ophthalmopathy. Regarding the study as a whole: In the analysis, a 13 V-J model separated ophthalmopathy from stable hyperthyroidism.

Uncontrolled infection, other autoimmune disease, pregnancy and lactation each barred patients from inclusion. Researchers amplified the TCR beta CDR3 regions from RNA transcripts. The HTBI primer set was used in a first-round RT-PCR of the TCR CDR3. MiXCR, applied by TCRdb to the multiplex PCR reads, yields one record per CDR3 protein. The sample has fewer than 500,000 distinct CDR3 sequences, roughly 14% seen once. Details on this clonotype: Its specificity is unknown.

This clonotype was sampled from a man aged 25-45 years with Graves' hyperthyroidism that later progressed to Graves' ophthalmopathy. Sequenced input: blood.

The CDR3 DNA reads as TGTGCCAGCAGCGTAGAGGAAGGGGTCCACACCGGGGAGCTGTTTTTT. Its translation: CASSVEEGVHTGELFF. The rearrangement uses TRBV9 and TRBJ2-2; TRBD1 might be the D (5 bases). V lost 0 bases and J 3 bases, leaving 12 bases between the germline ends. The CDR3 extends over 16 amino acids. CDR1 SGDLS and CDR2 YYNGEE come from the germline V gene. The full variable domain, in which reference TRBV9 and TRBJ2-2 provide the parts outside the CDR3, is DSGVTQTPKHLITATGQRVTLRCSPRSGDLSVYWYQQSLDQGLQFLIQYYNGEERAKGNILERFSAQQFPDLHSELNLSSLELGDSALYFCASSVEEGVHTGELFFGEGSRLTVL.